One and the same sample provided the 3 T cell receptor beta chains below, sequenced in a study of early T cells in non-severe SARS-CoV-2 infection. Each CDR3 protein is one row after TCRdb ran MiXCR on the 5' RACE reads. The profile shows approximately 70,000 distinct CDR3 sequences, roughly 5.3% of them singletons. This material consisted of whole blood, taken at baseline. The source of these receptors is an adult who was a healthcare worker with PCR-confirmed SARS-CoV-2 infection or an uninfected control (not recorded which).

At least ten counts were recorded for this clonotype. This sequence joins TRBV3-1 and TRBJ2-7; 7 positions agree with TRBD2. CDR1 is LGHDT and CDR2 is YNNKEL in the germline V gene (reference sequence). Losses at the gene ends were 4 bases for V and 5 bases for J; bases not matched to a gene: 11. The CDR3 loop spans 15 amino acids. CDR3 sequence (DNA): TGTGCCAGCAGCCGATCTGGCGGGAGAATGAACGAGCAGTACTTC. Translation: CASSRSGGRMNEQYF.

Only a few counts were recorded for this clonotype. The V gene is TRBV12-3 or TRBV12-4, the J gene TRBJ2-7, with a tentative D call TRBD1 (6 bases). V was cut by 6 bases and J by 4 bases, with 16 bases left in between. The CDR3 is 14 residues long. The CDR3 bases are TGTGCCAGCAGCCCTTTAACAGGGCAATACGAGCAGTACTTC. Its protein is CASSPLTGQYEQYF.

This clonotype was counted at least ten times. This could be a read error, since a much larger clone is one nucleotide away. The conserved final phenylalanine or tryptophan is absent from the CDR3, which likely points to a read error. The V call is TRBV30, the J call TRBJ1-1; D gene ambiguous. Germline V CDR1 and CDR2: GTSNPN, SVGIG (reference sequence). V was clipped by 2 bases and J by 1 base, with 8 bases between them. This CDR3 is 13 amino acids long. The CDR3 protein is CAWSYRSNTEAFC. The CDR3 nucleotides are TGTGCCTGGAGTTACCGCTCGAACACTGAAGCTTTCTGT.